These 9 T cell receptor beta chains share one sample of origin, sequenced in a study of early T cells in non-severe SARS-CoV-2 infection. TCRdb re-called the 5' RACE reads with MiXCR, one entry per CDR3 protein. The table lists tens of thousands of distinct CDR3 sequences, around 6% of them singletons. Sequenced material: whole blood. Receptors originate from an adult who was a healthcare worker with PCR-confirmed SARS-CoV-2 infection or an uninfected control (not recorded which).

This clonotype was observed a handful of times. This chain joins TRBV20-1 and TRBJ2-1; TRBD2 might be the D (6 bases). V lost 2 bases and J 2 bases, leaving 13 bases between the germline ends. Germline V gene sequence: CDR1 DFQATT, CDR2 SNEGSKA (reference sequence). The CDR3 is 15 residues long. In DNA form, the CDR3 reads TGCAGTGCTAGAAGGGCGGGAATCCCCTACAATGAGCAGTTCTTC. Encoded protein: CSARRAGIPYNEQFF.

V and J are TRBV7-8 and TRBJ1-1; D unclear. CDR1 and CDR2 (germline): SGHVS, FQNEAQ. V dropped 1 base and J dropped 1 base, with 13 bases sitting between them. The CDR3 length is 16 residues. CDR3 region: CASSLGRGTGNTEAFF. Here the CDR3 DNA reads TGTGCCAGCAGCTTAGGGCGAGGTACGGGGAACACTGAAGCTTTCTTT.

As regards this clonotype: A read error is likely, as this CDR3 ends without the conserved phenylalanine or tryptophan. The gene calls are TRBV6-5 and TRBJ2-1; 13 positions match TRBD2. Germline V gene data show CDR1 as MNHEY and CDR2 as SVGAGI. The CDR3 length is 21 residues. V lost 0 bases to trimming and J lost 3 bases; unmatched junction nucleotides: 14. CDR3 sequence: CASSYSRVGGLAGDLYNEQFS. DNA for the CDR3: TGTGCCAGCAGTTACTCGAGGGTCGGAGGACTAGCGGGAGACCTCTACAATGAGCAGTTCTCC.

This clonotype was seen more than once but under ten times. The rearrangement links TRBV3-1 to TRBJ1-2; the match to TRBD1 covers 8 bases. The germline V gene encodes CDR1 LGHDT and CDR2 YNNKEL (reference sequence). V lost 4 bases to trimming and J lost 8 bases; unmatched junction nucleotides: 15. This CDR3 contains 16 residues. The CDR3 loop reads CASSPRAGGERGGYTF. As DNA, the CDR3 is TGTGCCAGCAGCCCTCGAGCAGGGGGCGAGAGAGGCGGCTACACCTTC.

This clonotype has at least ten counts. The rearrangement uses TRBV6-2 or TRBV6-3 and TRBJ2-6, with a possible D match to TRBD1 (7 bases). CDR3 length: 17 amino acids. Trimming cost V 6 bases and J 4 bases, with 19 bases left between them. Germline CDR1 MNHEY, CDR2 SVGEGT. The CDR3 sequence: CASREGTAMAGANVLTF. DNA of the CDR3: TGTGCCAGCAGGGAGGGGACAGCCATGGCCGGGGCCAACGTCCTGACTTTC.

This clonotype has ten or more counts. The chain employs TRBV6-2 or TRBV6-3 and TRBJ2-3, with 12 positions matching TRBD2. The trim removed 5 bases at V and 4 bases at J, leaving 13 bases unmatched. CDR3 size: 18 residues. Germline assignment: CDR1 MNHEY and CDR2 SVGEGT. CDR3 protein: CASSTPGTSGGKSDTQYF. CDR3 bases: TGTGCCAGCAGTACCCCCGGAACTAGCGGGGGGAAGTCAGATACGCAGTATTTT.

This clonotype has at least ten counts. The rearrangement uses TRBV6-6 and TRBJ1-3; D might be TRBD1 (5 bases). The CDR3 runs to 16 residues. The V and J ends lost 5 bases and 0 bases respectively, with 14 bases between them. The germline V gene encodes CDR1 MNHNY and CDR2 SVGAGI (reference sequence). In nucleotides, the CDR3 is TGTGCCAGCAGTCAGGCCCTGACAGTCTCTGGAAACACCATATATTTT. This translates into CASSQALTVSGNTIYF.

This clonotype was counted at least ten times. The chain uses TRBV7-9 and TRBJ1-4; D is unresolved. Between the trimmed V and J ends, which lost 5 bases and 7 bases, there was a span of 14 bases. Germline assignment: CDR1 SEHNR and CDR2 FQNEAQ (reference sequence). The CDR3 runs to 14 residues. The DNA of the CDR3 is TGTGCCAGCAGCCTCGGAGGTGAGGCTGAAAAACTGTTTTTT. Translated: CASSLGGEAEKLFF.

This sequence joins TRBV12-3 or TRBV12-4 and TRBJ2-3; D perhaps matches TRBD1 (5 bases). The CDR3 runs 12 residues. The germline V and J ends were trimmed by 8 bases and 3 bases, with 9 bases remaining between them. CDR3 loop: CASAPGTDTQYF. The CDR3 bases are TGTGCCAGCGCTCCAGGGACAGATACGCAGTATTTT.